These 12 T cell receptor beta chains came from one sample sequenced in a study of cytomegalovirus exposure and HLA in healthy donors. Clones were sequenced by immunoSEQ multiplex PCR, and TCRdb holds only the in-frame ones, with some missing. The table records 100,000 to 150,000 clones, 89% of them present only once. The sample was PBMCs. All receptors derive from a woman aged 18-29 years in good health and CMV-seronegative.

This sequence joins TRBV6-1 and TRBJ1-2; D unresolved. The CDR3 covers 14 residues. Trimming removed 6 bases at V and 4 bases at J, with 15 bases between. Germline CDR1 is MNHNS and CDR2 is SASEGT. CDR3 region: CASRVLGEGYGYTF. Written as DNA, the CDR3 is TGTGCCAGCAGAGTCCTCGGGGAGGGCTATGGCTACACCTTC.

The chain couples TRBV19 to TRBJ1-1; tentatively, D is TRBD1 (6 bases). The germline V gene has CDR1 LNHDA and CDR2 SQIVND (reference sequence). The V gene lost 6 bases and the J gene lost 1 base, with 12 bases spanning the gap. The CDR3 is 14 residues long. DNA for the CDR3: TGTGCCAGTAGCTACAGGGAGAGGAACACTGAAGCTTTCTTT. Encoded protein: CASSYRERNTEAFF. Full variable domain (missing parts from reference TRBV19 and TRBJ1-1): DGGITQSPKYLFRKEGQNVTLSCEQNLNHDAMYWYRQDPGQGLRLIYYSQIVNDFQKGDIAEGYSVSREKKESFPLTVTSAQKNPTAFYLCASSYRERNTEAFFGQGTRLTVV.

CDR3 DNA: TGTGCCAGCAGACCCGGGACAGGGTTCACAGATACGCAGTATTTT. Amino acids: CASRPGTGFTDTQYF. This chain uses TRBV25-1 with TRBJ2-3; 9 positions agree with TRBD1. With V trimmed by 6 bases and J by 2 bases, 6 bases remained unmatched. The CDR3 has 15 residues. Per the germline V gene, CDR1 is MGHDK and CDR2 is SYGVNS.

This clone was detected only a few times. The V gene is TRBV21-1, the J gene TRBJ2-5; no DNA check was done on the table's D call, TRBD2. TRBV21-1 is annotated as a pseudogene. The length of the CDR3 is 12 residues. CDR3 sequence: CASGGERETQYF. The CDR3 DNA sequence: TGTGCCAGCGGGGGGGAGAGAGAGACCCAGTACTTC.

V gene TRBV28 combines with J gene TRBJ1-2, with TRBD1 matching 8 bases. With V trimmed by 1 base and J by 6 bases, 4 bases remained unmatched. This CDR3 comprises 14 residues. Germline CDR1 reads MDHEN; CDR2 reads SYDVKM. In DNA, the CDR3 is TGTGCCAGCAGTTTATCAGGGGGCTGGAATGGCTACACCTTC. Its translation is CASSLSGGWNGYTF.

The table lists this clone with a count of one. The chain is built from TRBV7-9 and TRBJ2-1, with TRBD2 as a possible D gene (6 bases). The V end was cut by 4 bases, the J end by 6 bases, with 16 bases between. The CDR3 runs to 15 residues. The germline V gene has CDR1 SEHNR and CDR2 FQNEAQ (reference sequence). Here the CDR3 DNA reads TGTGCCAGCAGCTATACTAGCTTAGGTAGCAATGAGCAGTTCTTC. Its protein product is CASSYTSLGSNEQFF.

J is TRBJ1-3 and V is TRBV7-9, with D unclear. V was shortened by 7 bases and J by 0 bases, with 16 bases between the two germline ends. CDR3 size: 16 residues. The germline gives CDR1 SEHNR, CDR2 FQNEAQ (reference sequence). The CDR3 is CASTLSGGPSGNTIYF. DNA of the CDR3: TGTGCCAGCACACTATCTGGCGGCCCCTCTGGAAACACCATATATTTT.

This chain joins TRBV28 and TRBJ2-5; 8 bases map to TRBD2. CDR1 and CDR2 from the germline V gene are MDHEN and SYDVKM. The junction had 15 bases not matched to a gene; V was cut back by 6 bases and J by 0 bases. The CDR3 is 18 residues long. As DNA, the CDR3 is TGTGCCAGCAGCCCCGCTAACGTTGGCGGGAGGTACCAAGAGACCCAGTACTTC. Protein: CASSPANVGGRYQETQYF.

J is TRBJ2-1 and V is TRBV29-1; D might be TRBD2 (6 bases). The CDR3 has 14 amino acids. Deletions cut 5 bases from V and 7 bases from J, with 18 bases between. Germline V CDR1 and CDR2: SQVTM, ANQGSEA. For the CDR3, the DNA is TGCAGCGTTTGGGTTCCTCTAGCGTCGAATGAGCAGTTCTTC. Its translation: CSVWVPLASNEQFF.

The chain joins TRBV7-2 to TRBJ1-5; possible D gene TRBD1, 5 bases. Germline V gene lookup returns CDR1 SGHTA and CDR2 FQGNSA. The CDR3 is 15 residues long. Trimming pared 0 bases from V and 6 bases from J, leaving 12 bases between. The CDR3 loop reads CASSLAGPGGQPQHF. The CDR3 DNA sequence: TGTGCCAGCAGCTTAGCGGGTCCGGGGGGTCAGCCCCAGCATTTT.

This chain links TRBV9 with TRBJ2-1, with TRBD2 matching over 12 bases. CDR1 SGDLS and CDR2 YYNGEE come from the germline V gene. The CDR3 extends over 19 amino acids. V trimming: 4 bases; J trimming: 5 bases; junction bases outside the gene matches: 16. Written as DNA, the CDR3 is TGTGCCAGCAGCCTAGCCCTAGCGGGAGGGCGAATGTGGAACAATGAGCAGTTCTTC. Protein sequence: CASSLALAGGRMWNNEQFF.

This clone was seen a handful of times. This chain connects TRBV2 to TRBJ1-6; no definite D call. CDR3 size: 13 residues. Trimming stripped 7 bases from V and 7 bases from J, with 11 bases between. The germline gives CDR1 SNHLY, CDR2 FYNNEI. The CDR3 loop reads CASTLTLNSPLHF. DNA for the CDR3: TGTGCCAGCACGCTAACCCTAAATTCACCCCTCCACTTT.